These 5 T cell receptor beta chains were sequenced from one sample in a study of vaccination effects on CD4 cells after COVID-19. TCRdb keeps only in-frame clones here, not all; method: immunoSEQ multiplex PCR. The profile shows tens of thousands of clones, roughly three quarters of them singletons. Their cognate antigens are unknown. After expansion with viral peptide pools in the ViraFEST assay, antigen-specific CD4+ T cells were sequenced. Investigators separated out CD4+ T cells once around eleven days of culture had passed. Participants got two doses of BNT162b2 or mRNA-1273 vaccine. Here the sequenced sample was CD4+ T cells from PBMCs cultured with HCoV-229E spike peptides, taken after COVID-19 vaccination. These receptors came from a human donor who received a COVID-19 vaccine.

This chain links TRBV3-1 (or the pseudogene TRBV3-2) with TRBJ2-2, with 7 bases lining up with TRBD1. CDR3 size: 14 residues. The J segment lost 2 bases and the V segment lost 8 bases, leaving 5 bases of the junction unmatched. Germline lookup yields CDR1 LGHDT and CDR2 YNNKEL (reference sequence). The CDR3 coding sequence is TGTGCCAGCGGGCAGGGGGTAAACACCGGGGAGCTGTTTTTT. It yields the protein CASGQGVNTGELFF.

The V call is TRBV7-9, the J call TRBJ2-5; D tentatively fits TRBD1 or TRBD2 (6 bases each). This CDR3 comprises 12 residues. CDR1 SEHNR and CDR2 FQNEAQ come from the germline V gene (reference sequence). With 5 bases removed from V and 4 bases from J, the gap between germline ends came to 8 bases. CDR3 in amino acids: CASSRGAETQYF. The CDR3 DNA sequence: TGTGCCAGCAGCAGGGGGGCAGAGACCCAGTACTTC.

The rearrangement links TRBV18 to TRBJ2-7, with D possibly TRBD2 on 6 matching bases. The germline V gene has CDR1 KGHSH and CDR2 LQKENI. There are 18 residues in the CDR3. Trimming took off 0 bases at V and 2 bases at J, with 20 bases between the two ends. CDR3 amino acids: CASSPPFDFGTFTYEQYF. DNA for the CDR3: TGTGCCAGCTCACCACCCTTTGATTTCGGGACTTTTACCTACGAGCAGTACTTC.

This clone was recorded once. The J gene is TRBJ2-1, the V gene TRBV5-1, with TRBD2 matching over 12 bases. Per germline, CDR1 SGHRS and CDR2 YFSETQ. The CDR3 spans 15 residues. V shed 4 bases and J 5 bases; nucleotides not matched to a gene: 4. The DNA of the CDR3 is TGCGCCAGCAGCGCCGGACTAGCGGGGAACAATGAGCAGTTCTTC. Protein: CASSAGLAGNNEQFF.

V and J are TRBV5-1 and TRBJ2-2, with D possibly being TRBD2 (6 bases). Trimming removed 1 base at V and 3 bases at J, with 7 bases between. CDR1 and CDR2 from the germline V gene are SGHRS and YFSETQ. The CDR3 extends over 14 amino acids. CDR3 DNA sequence: TGCGCCAGCAGCTTGACGGGGGACACCGGGGAGCTGTTTTTT. Its protein is CASSLTGDTGELFF.